The 29 T cell receptor beta chains given below trace back to one sample, sequenced in a study of T cell responses to AZD1222 COVID-19 vaccine. Produced via immunoSEQ multiplex PCR; TCRdb's table is partial and in-frame only. Altogether 60,000 to 70,000 clones are present, roughly four fifths being singletons, with the ten largest covering under 6%. Sequencing was performed on peripheral blood, taken on day 0 of AZD1222 vaccination. The receptors shown here come from an adult in good health.

This chain uses TRBV30 with TRBJ1-6, with 8 bases lining up with TRBD1. The CDR3 has 15 amino acids. CDR1 GTSNPN and CDR2 SVGIG come from the germline V gene (reference sequence). V shed 1 base and J 7 bases; nucleotides not matched to a gene: 6. CDR3 DNA sequence: TGTGCCTGGAGTGAAGGACAGGGTCAAAATTCACCCCTCCACTTT. Translating it yields CAWSEGQGQNSPLHF.

The chain has TRBV20-1 and TRBJ2-1; D is unclear. From germline, CDR1 is DFQATT and CDR2 SNEGSKA (reference sequence). The CDR3 totals 17 residues. Trimming removed 3 bases at V and 0 bases at J, with 18 bases between. In DNA, the CDR3 is TGCAGTGCTAGTATGCGCCCAGAAGCCAGCTCCTACAATGAGCAGTTCTTC. It is translated as CSASMRPEASSYNEQFF.

This clone has more than one count but fewer than ten. This rearrangement joins TRBV7-9 to TRBJ1-5, with D tentatively TRBD1 (6 bases). Deletions cut 5 bases from V and 3 bases from J, with 14 bases between. The germline gives CDR1 SEHNR, CDR2 FQNEAQ (reference sequence). This CDR3 is built from 15 residues. For the CDR3, the DNA is TGTGCCAGCAGCCCCGGGGGCGGGGCCAATCAGCCCCAGCATTTT. It encodes CASSPGGGANQPQHF.

The V call is TRBV5-4, the J call TRBJ2-1; 7 bases are a match to TRBD2. Trimming took 0 bases from V and 5 from J; bases not matched to a gene: 11. Germline-derived CDR1 and CDR2 are SGHNT and YYREEE (reference sequence). CDR3 length equals 17 residues. This chain's CDR3 is CASSLDGLAVSHNEQFF. CDR3 in DNA: TGTGCCAGCAGCTTGGATGGGCTAGCGGTGTCTCACAATGAGCAGTTCTTC.

The chain employs TRBV5-1 and TRBJ1-2; tentatively, D is TRBD1 (5 bases). The CDR3 consists of 14 residues. Trimming took 4 bases from V and 8 from J, leaving 18 bases between them. Germline-derived CDR1 and CDR2 are SGHRS and YFSETQ. The CDR3 is CASSPLPAGDGYTF. In nucleotides, the CDR3 is TGCGCCAGCAGCCCCCTACCGGCGGGGGACGGCTACACCTTC.

This chain links TRBV19 with TRBJ1-5; TRBD1 matches 9 bases. This CDR3 spans 16 amino acids. The germline CDR1 and CDR2 sequences are LNHDA and SQIVND (reference sequence). Trimming took 0 bases from V and 7 from J; bases not matched to a gene: 7. This CDR3 is CASSIDLSGTGQPQHF. In DNA form, the CDR3 reads TGTGCCAGTAGTATAGATCTATCAGGGACAGGGCAGCCCCAGCATTTT.

This chain uses TRBV6-1 with TRBJ1-1; unclear D gene. V was cut by 2 bases and J by 2 bases, with 9 bases left in between. Per germline, CDR1 MNHNS and CDR2 SASEGT. This CDR3 region has 14 residues. The DNA of the CDR3 is TGTGCCAGCAGTGAAAAGGCCCGAAACACTGAAGCTTTCTTT. The encoded protein is CASSEKARNTEAFF.

This chain uses TRBV3-1 (or the pseudogene TRBV3-2) with TRBJ2-5; the match to TRBD1 covers 9 bases. In germline, CDR1 is LGHDT, CDR2 YNNKEL (reference sequence). The CDR3 is made up of 14 amino acids. The junction had 8 bases not matched to a gene; V was cut back by 8 bases and J by 4 bases. The CDR3 region is CASYGQGRGETQYF. Here the CDR3 DNA reads TGTGCCAGCTACGGACAGGGGAGGGGAGAGACCCAGTACTTC.

In this sample, this clone turned up once. This chain uses TRBV18 with TRBJ1-4, with D unresolved. The CDR3 runs 13 residues. Per the germline V gene, CDR1 is KGHSH and CDR2 is LQKENI. V lost 3 bases, J lost 4 bases, and 6 bases lay in between. The CDR3 coding sequence is TGTGCCAGCTCACCTAGGCTTAATGAAAAACTGTTTTTT. The encoded protein is CASSPRLNEKLFF.

The V call is TRBV5-5, the J call TRBJ2-5, with TRBD1 matching 9 bases. After removal of 4 bases from V and 3 bases from J, the junction contained 4 bases not matched to a gene. Germline assignment: CDR1 SGHKS and CDR2 YYEKEE (reference sequence). The CDR3 runs to 14 residues. CDR3 sequence reads: CASSQDRGEETQYF. The CDR3 bases are TGTGCCAGCAGCCAGGACAGGGGTGAAGAGACCCAGTACTTC.

The chain employs TRBV28 and TRBJ2-7; the match to TRBD1 covers 8 bases. The germline V gene encodes CDR1 MDHEN and CDR2 SYDVKM. The junction had 4 bases not matched to a gene; V was cut back by 6 bases and J by 0 bases. The CDR3 sequence is 14 residues long. The CDR3 DNA reads TGTGCCAGCAGGCGGACAGGGAGCTCCTACGAGCAGTACTTC. The encoded protein is CASRRTGSSYEQYF.

J is TRBJ1-6 and V is TRBV10-1, with D unresolved. CDR3 length equals 13 residues. Trimming took 4 bases from V and 7 from J, leaving 8 bases between them. Germline CDR1 is WNHNN and CDR2 is SYGVQD (reference sequence). CDR3 DNA: TGCGCCAGCAGTGGTCGCGGGAATTCACCCCTCCACTTT. Its protein is CASSGRGNSPLHF.

V gene TRBV5-5 combines with J gene TRBJ2-5; TRBD1 aligns across 9 bases. The CDR3 consists of 15 residues. V dropped 0 bases and J dropped 4; count of bases not matched to a gene: 4. Germline CDR1 is SGHKS and CDR2 is YYEKEE (reference sequence). This chain's CDR3 is CASSLEDRGTETQYF. The CDR3 DNA reads as TGTGCCAGCAGCTTGGAGGACAGGGGAACAGAGACCCAGTACTTC.

The genes are TRBV28 and TRBJ1-1; 7 bases are shared with TRBD1. The CDR3 has 16 residues. The germline CDR1 and CDR2 sequences are MDHEN and SYDVKM. V lost 3 bases to trimming and J lost 1 base; unmatched junction nucleotides: 8. CDR3 region: CASSFHRGKGNTEAFF. CDR3 DNA sequence: TGTGCCAGCAGTTTCCACAGGGGAAAAGGGAACACTGAAGCTTTCTTT.

The chain links TRBV14 to TRBJ2-3; perhaps TRBD2 as D (6 bases). CDR1 SGHDN and CDR2 FVKESK come from the germline V gene. The CDR3 has 15 amino acids. V was clipped by 4 bases and J by 3 bases, with 14 bases between them. The CDR3: CASSPLGGATDTQYF. In nucleotides, the CDR3 is TGTGCCAGCAGCCCCTTAGGAGGGGCGACAGATACGCAGTATTTT.

This clone was counted only a few times. V is TRBV28 and J is TRBJ1-3; no clear D. Deletions cut 6 bases from V and 11 bases from J, with 14 bases between. The CDR3 spans 12 residues. Per the germline V gene, CDR1 is MDHEN and CDR2 is SYDVKM. The CDR3 bases are TGTGCCAGCAGCTCCCCGACCGAGCCCATATATTTT. Translated, it gives CASSSPTEPIYF.

The table lists this clone with a few counts. The chain employs TRBV5-1 and TRBJ2-6; a possible D gene is TRBD1 (6 bases). This CDR3 contains 18 residues. Trimming pared 0 bases from V and 0 bases from J, leaving 13 bases between. Germline V gene sequence: CDR1 SGHRS, CDR2 YFSETQ. CDR3 protein: CASSLVTGPSSGANVLTF. CDR3 nucleotide sequence: TGCGCCAGCAGCTTGGTCACAGGGCCCAGCTCTGGGGCCAACGTCCTGACTTTC.

This chain uses TRBV7-9 with TRBJ1-3; D not resolved. There are 14 residues in the CDR3. With 7 bases removed from V and 2 bases from J, the gap between germline ends came to 12 bases. The V gene's germline CDR1 is SEHNR and CDR2 FQNEAQ (reference sequence). The CDR3 spells CASTPRRTGNTIYF. The CDR3 DNA is TGTGCCAGCACCCCTCGAAGAACTGGAAACACCATATATTTT.

This clone appeared a few times. This chain uses TRBV6-5 with TRBJ2-7, with D possibly TRBD1 on 6 matching bases. The CDR3 is made up of 14 amino acids. Deletions cut 6 bases from V and 2 bases from J, with 14 bases between. Germline V gene lookup returns CDR1 MNHEY and CDR2 SVGAGI. CDR3 in amino acids: CASRATGFTYEQYF. The CDR3 DNA is TGTGCCAGCAGGGCGACAGGTTTTACCTACGAGCAGTACTTC.

The rearrangement links TRBV28 to TRBJ1-2; 12 nucleotides agree with TRBD1. The CDR3 length is 17 residues. V lost 2 bases and J lost 4; bases outside the gene matches: 8. The germline V gene encodes CDR1 MDHEN and CDR2 SYDVKM. The CDR3 DNA is TGTGCCAGCAGTTTAGCGGGACAGGGGGCTTCGCTCTATGGCTACACCTTC. Protein product: CASSLAGQGASLYGYTF.

This chain links TRBV7-2 with TRBJ1-3; a weak D match, TRBD1 (5 bases). Looked up from germline, CDR1 is SGHTA and CDR2 is FQGNSA. The V and J ends lost 5 bases and 4 bases respectively, with 18 bases between them. The length of the CDR3 is 16 residues. The CDR3 reads CASSRVGAGGGNTIYF. The CDR3 DNA sequence: TGTGCCAGCAGCCGCGTCGGGGCAGGTGGAGGAAACACCATATATTTT.

The rearrangement links TRBV6-5 to TRBJ2-5; the D gene could be TRBD1 or TRBD2 (5 bases each). Germline V CDR1 and CDR2: MNHEY, SVGAGI. CDR3 size: 14 residues. The V end was cut by 6 bases, the J end by 3 bases, with 14 bases between. The CDR3 sequence is CASRSGQGEETQYF. The DNA of the CDR3 is TGTGCCAGCAGAAGCGGACAAGGGGAAGAGACCCAGTACTTC.

The chain is built from TRBV10-2 and TRBJ2-5, with 8 positions matching TRBD2. Germline V CDR1 and CDR2: WSHSY, SAAADI. V shed 5 bases and J 4 bases; nucleotides not matched to a gene: 9. The CDR3 is 15 amino acids. In DNA form, the CDR3 reads TGCGCCAGCAGTATGTACGGGGGGGCCGGAGAGACCCAGTACTTC. Amino acids: CASSMYGGAGETQYF.

CDR3 in DNA: TGTGCCAGCAGCGAGAGGGGGGACGCTTACACTGAAGCTTTCTTT. It yields the protein CASSERGDAYTEAFF. The chain combines TRBV9 with TRBJ1-1; TRBD1 might be the D (6 bases). The CDR3 is 15 residues long. CDR1 SGDLS and CDR2 YYNGEE come from the germline V gene. V dropped 3 bases and J dropped 3 bases, with 15 bases sitting between them.

The chain combines TRBV24-1 with TRBJ1-5, with unresolved D. V was cut by 5 bases and J by 2 bases, with 15 bases left in between. Germline CDR1 is KGHDR and CDR2 is SFDVKD. CDR3 length equals 16 residues. In nucleotides, the CDR3 is TGTGCCACCAGTGCCCGGTCGGGGTTAGGCAATCAGCCCCAGCATTTT. It encodes CATSARSGLGNQPQHF.

The chain links TRBV7-8 to TRBJ2-1; 7 bases agree with TRBD2. The germline V gene encodes CDR1 SGHVS and CDR2 FQNEAQ. Losses at the gene ends were 6 bases for V and 7 bases for J; bases not matched to a gene: 15. This CDR3 comprises 16 residues. The DNA for the CDR3 is TGTGCCAGCAGGTCCGCGAGGGTTGCGGGGGAGAATGAGCAGTTCTTC. Translated: CASRSARVAGENEQFF.

The chain has TRBV27 and TRBJ1-2; no clear D. The CDR3 spans 13 residues. Deletions cut 0 bases from V and 3 bases from J, with 5 bases between. CDR1 and CDR2 from the germline V gene are MNHEY and SMNVEV (reference sequence). The CDR3 spells CASSLSTDYGYTF. The CDR3, as DNA: TGTGCCAGCAGTTTATCAACAGACTATGGCTACACCTTC.

V gene TRBV11-3 combines with J gene TRBJ1-1; D gene uncertain. CDR3 length: 12 residues. Per germline, CDR1 SGHNT and CDR2 YENEEA. The V end was cut by 0 bases, the J end by 7 bases, with 6 bases between. This CDR3 reads CASSLELGEAFF. The CDR3 coding sequence is TGTGCCAGCAGCTTAGAACTGGGTGAAGCTTTCTTT.

The chain employs TRBV24-1 and TRBJ2-3; no clear D gene. V lost 0 bases and J lost 5, with 5 bases in between. The germline V gene has CDR1 KGHDR and CDR2 SFDVKD. The CDR3 covers 13 residues. CDR3 sequence reads: CATSDLQGDTQYF. CDR3 in DNA: TGTGCCACCAGTGATTTGCAAGGAGATACGCAGTATTTT.